This TCR beta chain was retrieved from a study of graft-versus-host responses after intestinal transplantation. Study summary: Anti-thymocyte globulin induction preceded approximately three years of tacrolimus and steroid maintenance in all recipients. The study, taken as a whole, reports: GvH clones appeared in recipient marrow, some first in ileum or blood.

CDR3 length: 16 residues. Germline CDR1 reads SNHLY; CDR2 reads FYNNEI. The V end lost 3 bases, the J end lost 4 bases, and 15 bases lay between the germline ends. In regard to this clone: The target antigen is unknown.

Assay used: immunoSEQ multiplex PCR; TCRdb lists only in-frame clones, some missing. The top ten hold 0.38% of the sample, which has under 65,000 clones, 90% to 95% seen once. This chain connects TRBV2 to TRBJ2-2; D ambiguous. Sequenced here: unstimulated CD4+ T cells sorted from spleen or lymph node cells, sampled before transplant. This receptor was taken from a human donor who was the organ donor for an intestinal transplant. CDR3 loop: CASSDRENLRTGELFF. The CDR3 region has the DNA TGTGCCAGCAGTGACCGCGAGAACCTACGCACCGGGGAGCTGTTTTTT.